The source of this T cell receptor (beta chain) is a study of spatial heterogeneity in lung cancer. Findings and caveats of the study: Within tumors, counts of expanded alpha and beta TCRs tracked tumor mutation counts.

Regarding time point: sample taken at primary tumor resection. In each case, whole RNA from tumor, nontumor lung or frozen PBMC was sequenced unsorted. The length of the CDR3 is 16 residues. CDR1 is SGHAT and CDR2 is FQNNGV in the germline V gene. V gave up 1 base and J gave up 4 bases, with 13 bases separating them. Ten or more counts support this clonotype. Its antigen is unknown. Found in a library prepared for alpha chains, this beta chain is an off-target read, and its abundance has little meaning. One entry per CDR3 protein, called by TCRdb with MiXCR from the 5' RACE reads. The data hold fewer than 10,000 distinct CDR3 sequences, with under 7.5% observed a single time.

V is TRBV11-2 and J is TRBJ1-4; D gene uncertain. The receptor was derived from a female donor with early-stage non-small cell lung cancer. Sample: lung tumor tissue, taken at surgery. The CDR3 sequence: CASSLVAIPFNEKLFF. The CDR3 nucleotides read TGTGCCAGCAGCTTAGTGGCCATCCCCTTTAATGAAAAACTGTTTTTT.